Below are 5 T cell receptor beta chains sequenced from a single sample in a study of blood T cells in healthy people across ages. The use of a sample-barcoded 5' primer and a J-beta primer mix characterized a second PCR of about 6 to 11 cycles. In TCRdb, the 5' RACE reads were re-called with MiXCR into one record per CDR3 protein. The sample yields 750,000 or so distinct CDR3 sequences, roughly 25% seen once. This sample was shared with a second study, whose subject was T cells of mothers and their children.

Sequencing was done on a sample of blood. Receptors were obtained from a boy aged 10-17 years in good health.

The chain has TRBV5-1 and TRBJ1-1; D is ambiguous. Germline CDR1 reads SGHRS; CDR2 reads YFSETQ. CDR3 length: 14 residues. V lost 2 bases and J lost 4, with 12 bases in between. The CDR3 DNA is TGCGCCAGCAGCTTTAGGGAAGTCGTCACTGAAGCTTTCTTT. Translated, it gives CASSFREVVTEAFF.

The chain couples TRBV6-1 to TRBJ2-2; TRBD2 matches 8 bases. The V and J ends lost 9 bases and 5 bases, in that order; junction bases with no gene match: 17. The CDR3 runs 17 residues. Germline V gene lookup returns CDR1 MNHNS and CDR2 SASEGT. The CDR3 region has the DNA TGTGCCAGTATCAACTCGGGAGGGGGGACAAAGACCGGGGAGCTGTTTTTT. Translating gives CASINSGGGTKTGELFF.

This clonotype was counted a few times. The gene calls are TRBV6-1 and TRBJ2-4; D not certain. V lost 2 bases and J lost 8, with 13 bases in between. Germline V CDR1 and CDR2: MNHNS, SASEGT. There are 14 residues in the CDR3. CDR3 residues: CASSEKSQMDIQYF. Written as DNA, the CDR3 is TGTGCCAGCAGTGAAAAGAGCCAAATGGACATTCAGTACTTC.

The V call is TRBV10-2, the J call TRBJ1-1, with D possibly being TRBD1 (5 bases). The CDR3 runs 14 residues. V dropped 4 bases and J dropped 5 bases, with 14 bases sitting between them. From germline, CDR1 is WSHSY and CDR2 SAAADI. The CDR3 DNA reads as TGCGCCAGCAGTGGGGACGGGGAGTGGACTGAAGCTTTCTTT. This codes for CASSGDGEWTEAFF.

This clonotype was counted between two and nine times. This chain links TRBV4-3 with TRBJ2-7; 7 nucleotides line up with TRBD1. Germline V gene lookup returns CDR1 LGHNA and CDR2 YSLEER. The CDR3 loop spans 17 amino acids. V was pared by 2 bases and J by 3 bases, with 13 bases of the junction left unmatched. Here the CDR3 reads CASSQYIVTGQSYEQYF. As DNA, the CDR3 is TGCGCCAGCAGCCAATATATTGTGACGGGACAGAGCTACGAGCAGTACTTC.